The rows below give T cell receptor beta chains drawn from one sample of a study of monozygotic twins with inflammatory bowel disease. TCRdb derives one entry per CDR3 protein from the 5' RACE reads, leaving out DNA. Here the sample table reports 85,000 to 110,000 distinct CDR3 sequences. Sequencing input: blood. These receptors all stem from a human donor with ulcerative colitis or Crohn's disease, or a healthy co-twin of an affected twin (not recorded which). Both conserved end residues are part of each CDR3. Fields, in order: CDR3 length, V gene, clone size, J gene, CDR3 protein. Clone size, where shown, is once, few, many, or a class for clones that have expanded.

cdr3_length: 15; v_call: TRBV6-1; clone_size: -; j_call: TRBJ2-3; cdr3_aa: CASNQAGGGADTQYF
cdr3_length: 15; v_call: TRBV6-5; clone_size: -; j_call: TRBJ1-5; cdr3_aa: CASSSQDRVNQPQHF
cdr3_length: 15; v_call: TRBV20-1; clone_size: -; j_call: TRBJ2-7; cdr3_aa: CSWGKRSGNWYEQYF
cdr3_length: 16; v_call: TRBV28; clone_size: -; j_call: TRBJ1-1; cdr3_aa: CASSLPRGRGNTEAFF
cdr3_length: 15; v_call: TRBV20-1; clone_size: -; j_call: TRBJ2-6; cdr3_aa: CSATDGSSGANVLTF
cdr3_length: 14; v_call: TRBV12-3/TRBV12-4; clone_size: -; j_call: TRBJ1-1; cdr3_aa: CASSWTGGNTEAFF
cdr3_length: 14; v_call: TRBV20-1; clone_size: -; j_call: TRBJ1-5; cdr3_aa: CSASRDYSNQPQHF
cdr3_length: 13; v_call: TRBV12-3/TRBV12-4; clone_size: -; j_call: TRBJ2-1; cdr3_aa: CASNLDRVNEQFF
cdr3_length: 13; v_call: TRBV29-1; clone_size: -; j_call: TRBJ2-7; cdr3_aa: CSVDEQGAREQYF
cdr3_length: 15; v_call: TRBV4-3; clone_size: -; j_call: TRBJ2-7; cdr3_aa: CASSHGTSGAYEQYF
cdr3_length: 15; v_call: TRBV12-3/TRBV12-4; clone_size: -; j_call: TRBJ2-7; cdr3_aa: CASSITGTAGYEQYF
cdr3_length: 15; v_call: TRBV5-1; clone_size: -; j_call: TRBJ2-4; cdr3_aa: CASSRMGQGLEIQYF
cdr3_length: 16; v_call: TRBV7-2; clone_size: -; j_call: TRBJ1-1; cdr3_aa: CASSFSGTTRNTEAFF
cdr3_length: 16; v_call: TRBV6-5; clone_size: -; j_call: TRBJ1-2; cdr3_aa: CASSYGTGGFGYGYTF
cdr3_length: 12; v_call: TRBV19; clone_size: -; j_call: TRBJ2-4; cdr3_aa: CASSRQQNIQYF
cdr3_length: 16; v_call: TRBV28; clone_size: -; j_call: TRBJ2-1; cdr3_aa: CASSISGGAGWGEQFF
cdr3_length: 15; v_call: TRBV12-3/TRBV12-4; clone_size: -; j_call: TRBJ1-6; cdr3_aa: CASSLAGGLFSPLHF
cdr3_length: 15; v_call: TRBV12-3/TRBV12-4; clone_size: -; j_call: TRBJ2-3; cdr3_aa: CASSEGQGIGYTQYF
cdr3_length: 15; v_call: TRBV2; clone_size: -; j_call: TRBJ2-2; cdr3_aa: CASSDRSQGTGELFF
cdr3_length: 15; v_call: TRBV7-2; clone_size: -; j_call: TRBJ2-7; cdr3_aa: CASSLELAGGPEQYF
cdr3_length: 18; v_call: TRBV9; clone_size: -; j_call: TRBJ2-2; cdr3_aa: CASSSKGWERSNTGELFF
cdr3_length: 15; v_call: TRBV20-1; clone_size: -; j_call: TRBJ2-7; cdr3_aa: CSARGQRTGGSEQYF
cdr3_length: 15; v_call: TRBV20-1; clone_size: -; j_call: TRBJ2-2; cdr3_aa: CSARPGGRNTGELFF
cdr3_length: 16; v_call: TRBV7-9; clone_size: -; j_call: TRBJ1-6; cdr3_aa: CASSLGQGFYNSPLHF
cdr3_length: 12; v_call: TRBV20-1; clone_size: -; j_call: TRBJ2-7; cdr3_aa: CSTGLAGTEQYF
cdr3_length: 12; v_call: TRBV2; clone_size: -; j_call: TRBJ2-5; cdr3_aa: CASKSGAETQYF
cdr3_length: 12; v_call: TRBV5-1; clone_size: -; j_call: TRBJ1-2; cdr3_aa: CASGRVDYGYTF
cdr3_length: 15; v_call: TRBV6-5; clone_size: -; j_call: TRBJ1-4; cdr3_aa: CASSYYQGGGEKLFF
cdr3_length: 14; v_call: TRBV4-2; clone_size: -; j_call: TRBJ2-1; cdr3_aa: CASSQDLASREQFF
cdr3_length: 16; v_call: TRBV27; clone_size: -; j_call: TRBJ2-2; cdr3_aa: CASSSLGVPNTGELFF
cdr3_length: 15; v_call: TRBV7-2; clone_size: -; j_call: TRBJ2-1; cdr3_aa: CASSLDRGSYNEQFF
cdr3_length: 14; v_call: TRBV15; clone_size: -; j_call: TRBJ2-1; cdr3_aa: CATSRVRGPNEQFF
cdr3_length: 19; v_call: TRBV6-5; clone_size: -; j_call: TRBJ2-2; cdr3_aa: CASSYQSPGTGWNTGELFF
cdr3_length: 14; v_call: TRBV14; clone_size: -; j_call: TRBJ2-7; cdr3_aa: CASSPSGSFYEQYF
cdr3_length: 14; v_call: TRBV7-2; clone_size: -; j_call: TRBJ1-2; cdr3_aa: CASRDGNRVYGYTF
cdr3_length: 15; v_call: TRBV6-1; clone_size: -; j_call: TRBJ2-1; cdr3_aa: CASLGRESARGEQFF
cdr3_length: 18; v_call: TRBV18; clone_size: -; j_call: TRBJ2-2; cdr3_aa: CASSRRVGGQMNTGELFF
cdr3_length: 16; v_call: TRBV30; clone_size: -; j_call: TRBJ2-2; cdr3_aa: CAWDRLAGVGAGELFF
cdr3_length: 12; v_call: TRBV18; clone_size: -; j_call: TRBJ2-1; cdr3_aa: CASLTRLDEQFF
cdr3_length: 19; v_call: TRBV24-1; clone_size: -; j_call: TRBJ2-2; cdr3_aa: CATSFSSMKDRANTGELFF
cdr3_length: 14; v_call: TRBV9; clone_size: -; j_call: TRBJ1-2; cdr3_aa: CASSPETGNYGYTF
cdr3_length: 15; v_call: TRBV2; clone_size: -; j_call: TRBJ2-2; cdr3_aa: CASTIEGGGTGELFF
cdr3_length: 15; v_call: TRBV7-8; clone_size: -; j_call: TRBJ2-3; cdr3_aa: CASSFLDRGTDTQYF
cdr3_length: 14; v_call: TRBV7-2; clone_size: -; j_call: TRBJ2-2; cdr3_aa: CASSPTRVPGELFF
cdr3_length: 14; v_call: TRBV7-2; clone_size: -; j_call: TRBJ1-1; cdr3_aa: CDSSPRRGNTEAFF
cdr3_length: 17; v_call: TRBV12-3/TRBV12-4; clone_size: -; j_call: TRBJ1-5; cdr3_aa: CASSYRWTGAPSWPQHF
cdr3_length: 11; v_call: TRBV20-1; clone_size: medium-sized; j_call: TRBJ1-2; cdr3_aa: CSAIFGPGYTF
cdr3_length: 13; v_call: TRBV5-4; clone_size: -; j_call: TRBJ2-3; cdr3_aa: CASRTGPDDTQYF
cdr3_length: 15; v_call: TRBV7-2; clone_size: -; j_call: TRBJ2-2; cdr3_aa: CASSPGETNTGELFF
cdr3_length: 14; v_call: TRBV19; clone_size: -; j_call: TRBJ2-2; cdr3_aa: CASSLLRNPGELFF
cdr3_length: 14; v_call: TRBV6-1; clone_size: -; j_call: TRBJ1-5; cdr3_aa: CASRIARGLQPQHF
cdr3_length: 15; v_call: TRBV12-5; clone_size: -; j_call: TRBJ2-5; cdr3_aa: CASGSGQGLQETQYF